One sample yielded the 5 T cell receptor beta chains listed below, sequenced in a study of sequential checkpoint blockade in melanoma. Sample treatment: randomized to nivolumab then ipilimumab (arm A) or the reverse (arm B). Here immunoSEQ multiplex PCR was the method, and the copy in TCRdb shows in-frame clones only, minus some. The sample lists approximately 10,000 clones, 27% occurring once. The sequencing here drew on tumor tissue (inferred from file names), taken from a patient given nivolumab and ipilimumab in sequence. The receptors were gathered from a human donor with melanoma.

A note on this clone: This CDR3 is also generated by other DNA sequences in the sample. V and J are TRBV9 and TRBJ2-3, with D maybe TRBD1 (6 bases). Between the trimmed V and J ends, which lost 0 bases and 3 bases, there was a span of 11 bases. CDR1 and CDR2 (germline): SGDLS, YYNGEE. The CDR3 totals 15 residues. CDR3 bases: TGTGCCAGCAGCGTAGAACAGGGTAGAACAGATACGCAGTATTTT. Encoded protein: CASSVEQGRTDTQYF.

The chain recombines TRBV29-1 with TRBJ1-1; 7 nucleotides align to TRBD1. The germline CDR1 and CDR2 sequences are SQVTM and ANQGSEA. This CDR3 region has 13 residues. J lost 5 bases, V lost 5 bases, and 8 bases had no gene match. The CDR3 DNA reads as TGCAGCGTTTGGAACAGGGGTGCTACTGAAGCTTTCTTT. Translation: CSVWNRGATEAFF.

The V gene is TRBV29-1, the J gene TRBJ2-5; a possible D gene is TRBD1 (5 bases). This CDR3 comprises 12 residues. Trimming left V 4 bases short and J 3 bases short, with 9 bases between. The germline V gene encodes CDR1 SQVTM and CDR2 ANQGSEA. The CDR3 DNA reads TGCAGCGTTGGCAAAGGGGAAGAGACCCAGTACTTC. It specifies CSVGKGEETQYF.

The chain carries TRBV11-3 and TRBJ1-3, with 7 bases matching TRBD1. The CDR3 covers 14 residues. Unmatched junction bases numbered 4, after V lost 3 bases and J lost 5 bases. Germline V gives CDR1 SGHNT, CDR2 YENEEA. The CDR3 DNA reads TGTGCCAGCAGCTTCCGGGACAGCCGAAACACCATATATTTT. Its protein product is CASSFRDSRNTIYF.

This chain links TRBV6-8 with TRBJ1-4; D may be TRBD1 (5 bases). Germline assignment: CDR1 MNHGY and CDR2 SAAAGT. V was clipped by 5 bases and J by 8 bases, with 21 bases between them. The CDR3 covers 16 residues. The DNA for the CDR3 is TGTGCCAGCAGTCGATCTTCCGGGACGGGGACGGAAAAACTGTTTTTT. Its protein product is CASSRSSGTGTEKLFF.